The 7 T cell receptor beta chains below come from one sample, sequenced in a study of early T cells in non-severe SARS-CoV-2 infection. TCRdb independently ran MiXCR on the 5' RACE reads; one entry per CDR3 protein. The profile shows approximately 35,000 distinct CDR3 sequences, around 4.6% of them singletons. Sequences were obtained from whole blood. These receptors were taken from an adult who was a healthcare worker with PCR-confirmed SARS-CoV-2 infection or an uninfected control (not recorded which).

This clonotype occurred many times. The chain recombines TRBV5-1 with TRBJ1-6, with D hard to call. Trimming left V 0 bases short and J 9 bases short, with 16 bases between. Germline-derived CDR1 and CDR2 are SGHRS and YFSETQ. This CDR3 has 16 amino acids. The CDR3 DNA reads TGCGCCAGCAGCTTGGGGGGATCATTACGGGTTTCACCCCTCCACTTT. As protein: CASSLGGSLRVSPLHF. Using reference TRBV5-1 and TRBJ1-6 for the parts outside the CDR3, the full variable domain is KAGVTQTPRYLIKTRGQQVTLSCSPISGHRSVSWYQQTPGQGLQFLFEYFSETQRNKGNFPGRFSGRQFSNSRSEMNVSTLELGDSALYLCASSLGGSLRVSPLHFGNGTRLTVT.

The CDR3 sequence is CASSLQQRNTIYF. The DNA for the CDR3 is TGTGCCAGCAGCTTACAGCAGCGAAACACCATATATTTT. The gene calls are TRBV6-6 and TRBJ1-3; D unresolved. Trimming cost V 6 bases and J 5 bases, with 11 bases left between them. Germline lookup yields CDR1 MNHNY and CDR2 SVGAGI (reference sequence). The CDR3 has 13 residues.

V and J are TRBV6-2 or TRBV6-3 and TRBJ2-1; 10 bases are a match to TRBD2. This CDR3 spans 15 amino acids. From germline, CDR1 is MNHEY and CDR2 SVGEGT. Trimming cost V 4 bases and J 3 bases; bases outside gene matches: 3. This CDR3 is CASSSIAGGYNEQFF. DNA for the CDR3: TGTGCCAGCAGTTCGATAGCGGGGGGCTACAATGAGCAGTTCTTC.

The rearrangement uses TRBV5-4 and TRBJ2-1; 7 positions agree with TRBD2. The length of the CDR3 is 18 residues. Unmatched junction bases numbered 17, after V lost 5 bases and J lost 3 bases. CDR1 is SGHNT and CDR2 is YYREEE in the germline V gene (reference sequence). CDR3 protein: CASSHQTRGGRIYNEQFF. In DNA form, the CDR3 reads TGTGCCAGCAGTCACCAAACCCGCGGGGGACGAATCTACAATGAGCAGTTCTTC.

This clonotype was counted a few times. The chain joins TRBV29-1 to TRBJ2-3; D uncertain. Germline CDR1 and CDR2: SQVTM and ANQGSEA. This CDR3 is built from 11 residues. Trimming stripped 5 bases from V and 3 bases from J, with 6 bases between. The CDR3 DNA sequence: TGCAGCGTTATCAGAACAGATACGCAGTATTTT. It encodes CSVIRTDTQYF.

This clonotype came up many times. This rearrangement joins TRBV15 to TRBJ1-4; D unclear. The germline CDR1 and CDR2 sequences are LNHNV and YYDKDF (reference sequence). The CDR3 is 13 amino acids. Between the trimmed V and J ends, which lost 8 bases and 8 bases, there was a span of 15 bases. The CDR3 bases are TGTGCCACCTCCATTGGGAAAATCGAAAAACTGTTTTTT. It yields the protein CATSIGKIEKLFF.

In this sample, this clonotype turned up a few times. V usage is TRBV28 and J usage is TRBJ1-1; 11 nucleotides match TRBD1. J gave up 6 bases and V 6 bases, and 9 bases lay outside the gene matches. This CDR3 is built from 15 residues. CDR1 is MDHEN and CDR2 is SYDVKM in the germline V gene. CDR3 region: CASRPGQGDSPEAFF. CDR3 DNA: TGTGCCAGCAGACCGGGACAGGGGGACTCCCCTGAAGCTTTCTTT.